Described below is a single TCR beta chain sequence and its context. CDR3 length equals 14 residues. V lost 2 bases to trimming and J lost 4 bases, with 9 bases between them. The germline V gene has CDR1 MNHEY and CDR2 SMNVEV (reference sequence). This sample is drawn from a study of beta chain features in type 1 diabetes. The sequenced template was cDNA made from the entire isolated RNA. Profiling relied on immunoSEQ multiplex PCR, and the TCRdb table lists in-frame clones only, not all of them. The repertoire holds 900,000 or so clones, roughly 15% seen once, with 0.02% to 0.025% in the top ten. The sequence came from a woman younger than 30 in good health. Input material: naive CD4+ T cells from blood. The rearrangement joins TRBV27 to TRBJ1-5; D unclear. DNA for the CDR3: TGTGCCAGCAGTTTACTCTACGGAAATCAGCCCCAGCATTTT. This codes for CASSLLYGNQPQHF.